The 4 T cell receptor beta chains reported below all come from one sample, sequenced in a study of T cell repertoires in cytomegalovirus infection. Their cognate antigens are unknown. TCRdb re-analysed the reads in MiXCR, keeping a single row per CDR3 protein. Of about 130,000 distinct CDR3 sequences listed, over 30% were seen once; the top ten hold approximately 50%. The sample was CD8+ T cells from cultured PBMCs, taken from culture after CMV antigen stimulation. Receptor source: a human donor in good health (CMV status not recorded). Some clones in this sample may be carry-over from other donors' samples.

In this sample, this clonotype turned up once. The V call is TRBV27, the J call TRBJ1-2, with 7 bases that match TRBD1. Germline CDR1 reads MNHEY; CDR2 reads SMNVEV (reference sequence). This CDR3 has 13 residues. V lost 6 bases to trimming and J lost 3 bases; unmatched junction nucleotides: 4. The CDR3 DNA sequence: TGTGCCAGCAGCCTAGACAGGGACTATGGCTACACCTTC. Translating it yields CASSLDRDYGYTF.

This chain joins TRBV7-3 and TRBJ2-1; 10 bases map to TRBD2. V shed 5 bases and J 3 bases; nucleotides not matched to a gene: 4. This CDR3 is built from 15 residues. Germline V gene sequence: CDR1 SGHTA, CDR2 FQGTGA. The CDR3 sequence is CASSGTSGDYNEQFF. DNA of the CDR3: TGTGCCAGCAGCGGCACTAGCGGGGACTACAATGAGCAGTTCTTC.

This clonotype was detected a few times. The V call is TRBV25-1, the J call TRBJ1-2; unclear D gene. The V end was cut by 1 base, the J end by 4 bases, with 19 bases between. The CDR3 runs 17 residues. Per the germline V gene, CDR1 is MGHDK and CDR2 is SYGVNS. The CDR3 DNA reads TGTGCCAGCAGTGAATTGGAATCCAAGCCCTACCGCTATGGCTACACCTTC. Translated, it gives CASSELESKPYRYGYTF.

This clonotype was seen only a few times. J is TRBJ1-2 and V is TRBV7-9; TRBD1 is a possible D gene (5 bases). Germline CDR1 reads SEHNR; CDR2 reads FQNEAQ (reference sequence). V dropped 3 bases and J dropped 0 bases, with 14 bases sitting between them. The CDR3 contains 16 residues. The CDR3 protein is CASSLSTVTTNYGYTF. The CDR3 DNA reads TGTGCCAGCAGCTTGTCGACAGTGACTACTAACTATGGCTACACCTTC. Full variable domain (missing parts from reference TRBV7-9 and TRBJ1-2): DTGVSQNPRHKITKRGQNVTFRCDPISEHNRLYWYRQTLGQGPEFLTYFQNEAQLEKSRLLSDRFSAERPKGSFSTLEIQRTEQGDSAMYLCASSLSTVTTNYGYTFGSGTRLTVV.